This is a list of T cell receptor beta chains from one sample in a study of shared clonotypes between healthy human individuals. Measured with immunoSEQ multiplex PCR; TCRdb has only the in-frame clones, and not every one. The sample holds about 2 million clones, about 94% seen once. Input material: naive CD8+ T cells sorted from blood. These TCRs come from a man aged 18 to 29 in good health. Both conserved end residues are part of each CDR3. Fields, in order: D gene, V gene, clone size, J gene, CDR3 DNA, CDR3 protein. D genes are given only for firm matches. Clone sizes are given selectively: once, few, many, or a class where the clone is expanded.

d_call: .
v_call: TRBV7-9
clone_size: .
j_call: TRBJ2-5
cdr3_nt: TGTGCCGTCAAATCAGGGACAGAGACCCAGTACTTC
cdr3_aa: CAVKSGTETQYF

d_call: .
v_call: TRBV6-1
clone_size: .
j_call: TRBJ1-4
cdr3_nt: TGTGCCAGCAGTGTTTGGGGGGGTTCCAATGAAAAACTGTTTTTT
cdr3_aa: CASSVWGGSNEKLFF

d_call: .
v_call: TRBV25-1
clone_size: .
j_call: TRBJ1-5
cdr3_nt: TGTGCCAGCAGTGATGAGAATAGCAATCAGCCCCAGCATTTT
cdr3_aa: CASSDENSNQPQHF

d_call: .
v_call: TRBV15
clone_size: .
j_call: TRBJ2-7
cdr3_nt: TGTGCCACCAGCAGAGATCAGTTCGGGGCCCCGCGCGAGCAGTACTTC
cdr3_aa: CATSRDQFGAPREQYF

d_call: .
v_call: TRBV11-2
clone_size: .
j_call: TRBJ2-7
cdr3_nt: TGTGCCAGCAGCTATAACAGCTACGAGCAGTACTTC
cdr3_aa: CASSYNSYEQYF

d_call: TRBD1
v_call: TRBV7-8
clone_size: .
j_call: TRBJ2-7
cdr3_nt: TGTGCCAGCAGCTTAAGCACAGGGGGCAACTACGAGCAGTACTTC
cdr3_aa: CASSLSTGGNYEQYF

d_call: .
v_call: TRBV30
clone_size: .
j_call: TRBJ2-5
cdr3_nt: TGTGCCTGGAGGGGGGACGGCCAAGAGACCCAGTACTTC
cdr3_aa: CAWRGDGQETQYF

d_call: .
v_call: TRBV9
clone_size: .
j_call: TRBJ2-7
cdr3_nt: TGTGCCAGCAGCGCGGGACTGATAGAACGCGGGCAGTACTTC
cdr3_aa: CASSAGLIERGQYF

d_call: .
v_call: TRBV27
clone_size: .
j_call: TRBJ1-2
cdr3_nt: TGTGCCAGCGGACCGGGACGGAACTATGGCTACACCTTC
cdr3_aa: CASGPGRNYGYTF

d_call: TRBD2
v_call: TRBV5-1
clone_size: once
j_call: TRBJ2-3
cdr3_nt: TGCGCCAGCAGCTTGCTAGCGGGAGGGTCGGATACGCAGTATTTT
cdr3_aa: CASSLLAGGSDTQYF

d_call: .
v_call: TRBV5-1
clone_size: .
j_call: TRBJ1-2
cdr3_nt: TGCGCCAGCAGCTCTCCAGGATTATATGGCTACACCTTC
cdr3_aa: CASSSPGLYGYTF

d_call: TRBD2
v_call: TRBV9
clone_size: .
j_call: TRBJ2-3
cdr3_nt: TGTGCCAGCAGCGTAGTAGCGGGGTACACAGATACGCAGTATTTT
cdr3_aa: CASSVVAGYTDTQYF

d_call: .
v_call: TRBV4-1
clone_size: .
j_call: TRBJ2-7
cdr3_nt: TGCGCCAGCAGCCAAGATCAGGGGGGGGCCTACGAGCAGTACTTC
cdr3_aa: CASSQDQGGAYEQYF

d_call: .
v_call: TRBV29-1
clone_size: .
j_call: TRBJ1-1
cdr3_nt: TGCAGCGTTGCGGACAGAAACACTGAAGCTTTCTTT
cdr3_aa: CSVADRNTEAFF

d_call: TRBD2
v_call: TRBV18
clone_size: .
j_call: TRBJ2-3
cdr3_nt: TGTGCCAGCTCACCCTGGGGGGGAACAGATACGCAGTATTTT
cdr3_aa: CASSPWGGTDTQYF

d_call: .
v_call: TRBV29-1
clone_size: .
j_call: TRBJ1-2
cdr3_nt: TGCAGCGTTGAAGATCCTACGAGAGAAGGGAACTATGGCTACACCTTC
cdr3_aa: CSVEDPTREGNYGYTF

d_call: .
v_call: TRBV7-8
clone_size: .
j_call: TRBJ2-7
cdr3_nt: TGTGCCAGCAGCTTATTTGGCGGGGCAGACCCTCTTTCCTACGAGCAGTACTTC
cdr3_aa: CASSLFGGADPLSYEQYF

d_call: .
v_call: TRBV27
clone_size: .
j_call: TRBJ2-1
cdr3_nt: TGTGCCAGCAGTTTATCAACGGGGGACTTCTACAATGAGCAGTTCTTC
cdr3_aa: CASSLSTGDFYNEQFF

d_call: .
v_call: TRBV30
clone_size: .
j_call: TRBJ2-1
cdr3_nt: TGTGCCTGGAGGCAACTCACTAGAACTGAGCAGTTCTTC
cdr3_aa: CAWRQLTRTEQFF

d_call: TRBD1
v_call: TRBV28
clone_size: .
j_call: TRBJ2-7
cdr3_nt: TGTGCCAGCAGTTTAATGAGGACAGGGACCGCCTACGAGCAGTACTTC
cdr3_aa: CASSLMRTGTAYEQYF

d_call: TRBD1
v_call: TRBV5-6
clone_size: once
j_call: TRBJ2-5
cdr3_nt: TGTGCCAGCAGCTTGGGCGGGACAGGGCGATTAGAGACCCAGTACTTC
cdr3_aa: CASSLGGTGRLETQYF

d_call: .
v_call: TRBV7-9
clone_size: .
j_call: TRBJ2-7
cdr3_nt: TGTGCCAGCAGCTTAATTCTCAGCGAGCAGTACTTC
cdr3_aa: CASSLILSEQYF

d_call: .
v_call: TRBV11-2
clone_size: .
j_call: TRBJ1-5
cdr3_nt: TGTGCCAGCAGCTATTCGGTTGGCCAGCCCCAGCATTTT
cdr3_aa: CASSYSVGQPQHF

d_call: TRBD1
v_call: TRBV7-9
clone_size: .
j_call: TRBJ2-2
cdr3_nt: TGTGCCAGCAGCTGGGCCGGGACAGGGCATGACGGGGAGCTGTTTTTT
cdr3_aa: CASSWAGTGHDGELFF

d_call: .
v_call: TRBV7-9
clone_size: .
j_call: TRBJ2-7
cdr3_nt: TGTGCCAGCAGCCTTGGGCAGAGCCCCTACGAGCAGTACTTC
cdr3_aa: CASSLGQSPYEQYF

d_call: TRBD1
v_call: TRBV7-9
clone_size: .
j_call: TRBJ1-2
cdr3_nt: TGTGCCAGCAGATTCCCCGACAGGGAAGACTACACCTTC
cdr3_aa: CASRFPDREDYTF

d_call: TRBD1
v_call: TRBV2
clone_size: .
j_call: TRBJ1-5
cdr3_nt: TGTGCCAGCAGTGAATTATACGGGACAGGCGAGAATCAGCCCCAGCATTTT
cdr3_aa: CASSELYGTGENQPQHF

d_call: .
v_call: TRBV2
clone_size: few
j_call: TRBJ1-5
cdr3_nt: TGTGCCAGCAGTGATCATGGTATCAATCAGCCCCAGCATTTT
cdr3_aa: CASSDHGINQPQHF

d_call: .
v_call: TRBV5-1
clone_size: .
j_call: TRBJ2-7
cdr3_nt: TGCGCCAGCAGCTCCCCTGGGAACCACTACGAGCAGTACTTC
cdr3_aa: CASSSPGNHYEQYF

d_call: TRBD1
v_call: TRBV2
clone_size: .
j_call: TRBJ2-5
cdr3_nt: TGTGCCAGCAGGACAGGGCACCAAGAGACCCAGTACTTC
cdr3_aa: CASRTGHQETQYF

d_call: .
v_call: TRBV27
clone_size: .
j_call: TRBJ1-6
cdr3_nt: TGTGCCAGCAGTATCAATCCGCCACCGACAGGTTCTAATTCACCCCTCCACTTT
cdr3_aa: CASSINPPPTGSNSPLHF

d_call: TRBD1
v_call: TRBV6-5
clone_size: .
j_call: TRBJ2-7
cdr3_nt: TGTGCCAGCAGTTACCTGGGTGGGACAGACACCTACGAGCAGTACTTC
cdr3_aa: CASSYLGGTDTYEQYF

d_call: .
v_call: TRBV7-8
clone_size: once
j_call: TRBJ2-5
cdr3_nt: TGTGCCAGCAGCCCGATATTTCCGGGGGCAGAGACCCAGTACTTC
cdr3_aa: CASSPIFPGAETQYF

d_call: TRBD2
v_call: TRBV5-1
clone_size: .
j_call: TRBJ2-1
cdr3_nt: TGCGCCAGCAGCTTGGCAGGGTTAGCGGGAGGGCCGGGGAATGAGCAGTTCTTC
cdr3_aa: CASSLAGLAGGPGNEQFF

d_call: .
v_call: TRBV28
clone_size: .
j_call: TRBJ2-7
cdr3_nt: TGTGCCAGCAGTTTAACACAGGCCTACGAGCAGTACTTC
cdr3_aa: CASSLTQAYEQYF

d_call: TRBD1
v_call: TRBV5-8
clone_size: .
j_call: TRBJ1-6
cdr3_nt: TGTGCCAGCAGCTTCAGAACAGGGGATAATTCACCCCTCCACTTT
cdr3_aa: CASSFRTGDNSPLHF

d_call: .
v_call: TRBV7-6
clone_size: .
j_call: TRBJ1-1
cdr3_nt: TGTGCCAGCAGCCGAGGTGGAGTCATGAACACTGAAGCTTTCTTT
cdr3_aa: CASSRGGVMNTEAFF

d_call: .
v_call: TRBV11-1
clone_size: .
j_call: TRBJ1-4
cdr3_nt: TGTGCCAGCAGCCTCGAGGGGGAAAAACTGTTTTTT
cdr3_aa: CASSLEGEKLFF

d_call: .
v_call: TRBV28
clone_size: .
j_call: TRBJ1-5
cdr3_nt: TGTGCCAGCAGTTTAGGGGCACCATTTGAACAGCCCCAGCATTTT
cdr3_aa: CASSLGAPFEQPQHF

d_call: TRBD1
v_call: TRBV27
clone_size: .
j_call: TRBJ2-1
cdr3_nt: TGTGCCAGCAGTTTATCCCCCGGGACAGGGAACAATGAGCAGTTCTTC
cdr3_aa: CASSLSPGTGNNEQFF

d_call: .
v_call: TRBV27
clone_size: .
j_call: TRBJ2-5
cdr3_nt: TGTGCCAGCAGTTTAACTAGGGGGTCCCAAGAGACCCAGTACTTC
cdr3_aa: CASSLTRGSQETQYF

d_call: .
v_call: TRBV2
clone_size: .
j_call: TRBJ2-1
cdr3_nt: TGTGCCAGCAGCAAATTATCAGGGTCCCCACGGAATGAGCAGTTCTTC
cdr3_aa: CASSKLSGSPRNEQFF

d_call: .
v_call: TRBV7-2
clone_size: once
j_call: TRBJ2-3
cdr3_nt: TGTGCCAGCAGCTTAACCCGGGCCATCACAGATACGCAGTATTTT
cdr3_aa: CASSLTRAITDTQYF

d_call: TRBD1
v_call: TRBV6-1
clone_size: .
j_call: TRBJ2-1
cdr3_nt: TGTGCCAGCCAGACAGGGGGCGAAAATGAGCAGTTCTTC
cdr3_aa: CASQTGGENEQFF

d_call: .
v_call: TRBV10-1
clone_size: .
j_call: TRBJ2-1
cdr3_nt: TGCGCCAGCAGTGAGTCGAGGGGGGCCCCCGACAATGGCAATGAGCAGTTCTTC
cdr3_aa: CASSESRGAPDNGNEQFF

d_call: .
v_call: TRBV7-7
clone_size: .
j_call: TRBJ2-4
cdr3_nt: TGTGCTAGCAGTGGACTAGCCAAAAACATTCAGTACTTC
cdr3_aa: CASSGLAKNIQYF

d_call: .
v_call: TRBV27
clone_size: .
j_call: TRBJ2-7
cdr3_nt: TGTGCCAGCACATGGAAGCAGGGGTCCTACTCCTACGAGCAGTACTTC
cdr3_aa: CASTWKQGSYSYEQYF

d_call: TRBD2
v_call: TRBV5-6
clone_size: once
j_call: TRBJ2-2
cdr3_nt: TGTGCCAGCAGCCCGGGACTAGCGGAGAACACCGGGGAGCTGTTTTTT
cdr3_aa: CASSPGLAENTGELFF

d_call: .
v_call: TRBV27
clone_size: .
j_call: TRBJ2-6
cdr3_nt: TGTGCCAGCAGTTTAGGCAGGGTGGGCTCTGGGGCCAACGTCCTGACTTTC
cdr3_aa: CASSLGRVGSGANVLTF

d_call: .
v_call: TRBV5-1
clone_size: .
j_call: TRBJ2-1
cdr3_nt: TGCGCCAGCAGCTTGTCCTCGGGGAACTACAATGAGCAGTTCTTC
cdr3_aa: CASSLSSGNYNEQFF

d_call: .
v_call: TRBV6-6
clone_size: .
j_call: TRBJ1-1
cdr3_nt: TGTGCCAGCAGTTACTCGACTGGAATGAACACTGAAGCTTTCTTT
cdr3_aa: CASSYSTGMNTEAFF

d_call: .
v_call: TRBV7-9
clone_size: .
j_call: TRBJ2-1
cdr3_nt: TGTGCCAGCAGCTTAGCGCAACTTATATACAATGAGCAGTTCTTC
cdr3_aa: CASSLAQLIYNEQFF

d_call: TRBD1
v_call: TRBV29-1
clone_size: .
j_call: TRBJ2-5
cdr3_nt: TGCAGCGTTGTTGACAGGGCCTTAGAGACCCAGTACTTC
cdr3_aa: CSVVDRALETQYF

d_call: TRBD2
v_call: TRBV5-4
clone_size: .
j_call: TRBJ2-7
cdr3_nt: TGTGCCAGCAGCCCTGGGGCCAGCGGGAGTCACGAGCAGTACTTC
cdr3_aa: CASSPGASGSHEQYF

d_call: TRBD1
v_call: TRBV7-2
clone_size: .
j_call: TRBJ2-7
cdr3_nt: TGTGCCAGCAGCCCCCGGGACAGAAGCTCCTACGAGCAGTACTTC
cdr3_aa: CASSPRDRSSYEQYF

d_call: .
v_call: TRBV7-9
clone_size: .
j_call: TRBJ2-7
cdr3_nt: TGTGCCAGCAGTCCCCCGGGAGCGGTGGGGGACGAGCAGTACTTC
cdr3_aa: CASSPPGAVGDEQYF

d_call: .
v_call: TRBV9
clone_size: .
j_call: TRBJ1-6
cdr3_nt: TGTGCCAGCAGCGTAGAGCAGGGCAATAATTCACCCCTCCACTTT
cdr3_aa: CASSVEQGNNSPLHF

d_call: .
v_call: TRBV10-3
clone_size: once
j_call: TRBJ1-4
cdr3_nt: TGTGCCATCAGTGGGTCGGTGGGAAAACTGTTTTTT
cdr3_aa: CAISGSVGKLFF

d_call: .
v_call: TRBV9
clone_size: .
j_call: TRBJ2-2
cdr3_nt: TGTGCCAGCAGCGAAGCAGGGAAATCCGGGGAGCTGTTTTTT
cdr3_aa: CASSEAGKSGELFF

d_call: .
v_call: TRBV2
clone_size: .
j_call: TRBJ2-3
cdr3_nt: TGTGCCAGCGGGAACACGGAGGCTGCGGCTTGGGCAGATACGCAGTATTTT
cdr3_aa: CASGNTEAAAWADTQYF